The 29 T cell receptor beta chains presented below share a single source sample, sequenced in a study of T cells of healthy individuals. TCRdb itself ran the 5' RACE reads through MiXCR, one entry per CDR3 protein. The data hold about 96,000 distinct CDR3 sequences, with roughly a sixth observed a single time. These receptors originate from a human donor in good health.

This clonotype was observed a handful of times. The rearrangement uses TRBV27 and TRBJ1-4; no clear D gene. Germline V gives CDR1 MNHEY, CDR2 SMNVEV (reference sequence). This CDR3 has 15 residues. V was cut by 4 bases and J by 7 bases, with 16 bases left in between. Written as DNA, the CDR3 is TGTGCCAGCAGTTATAGTCCGGCGCATGGTGAAAAACTGTTTTTT. Translated: CASSYSPAHGEKLFF.

The genes are TRBV7-2 and TRBJ1-1; D may be TRBD1 (5 bases). Germline loops: CDR1 SGHTA, CDR2 FQGNSA. This CDR3 has 15 residues. V lost 1 base and J lost 6, with 15 bases in between. In DNA form, the CDR3 reads TGTGCCAGCAGCTTAGTGGCAGGGCGGAAGGCTGAAGCTTTCTTT. It specifies CASSLVAGRKAEAFF.

This clonotype was found a few times. The rearrangement joins TRBV19 to TRBJ2-1, with 10 bases aligning to TRBD2. The CDR3 is 14 amino acids. Germline loops: CDR1 LNHDA, CDR2 SQIVND (reference sequence). Trimming took 5 bases from V and 8 from J; bases not matched to a gene: 6. CDR3 sequence: CASSPPSGRDEQFF. The CDR3 region has the DNA TGTGCCAGTAGTCCTCCAAGCGGGAGGGATGAGCAGTTCTTC.

The chain joins TRBV7-3 to TRBJ2-5, with a possible D match to TRBD1 (6 bases). Germline-derived CDR1 and CDR2 are SGHTA and FQGTGA. Trimming stripped 5 bases from V and 4 bases from J, with 14 bases between. The CDR3 length is 14 residues. In nucleotides, the CDR3 is TGTGCCAGCAGCCCACAGGGACCTGGAGAGACCCAGTACTTC. Protein sequence: CASSPQGPGETQYF.

The gene calls are TRBV11-2 and TRBJ1-2; 10 bases are a match to TRBD1. Trimming cost V 5 bases and J 3 bases; bases outside gene matches: 3. This CDR3 has 14 amino acids. Germline-derived CDR1 and CDR2 are SGHAT and FQNNGV. The CDR3 here is CASSTGQGYYGYTF. CDR3 bases: TGTGCCAGCAGCACGGGACAGGGGTACTATGGCTACACCTTC.

This chain uses TRBV7-2 with TRBJ1-6; no clear D. The CDR3 spans 12 residues. The germline V gene has CDR1 SGHTA and CDR2 FQGNSA. With 1 base removed from V and 9 bases from J, the gap between germline ends came to 4 bases. CDR3 region: CASSLGTSPLHF. The CDR3, as DNA: TGTGCCAGCAGCTTAGGTACTTCACCCCTCCACTTT.

The rearrangement joins TRBV3-1 to TRBJ1-1; perhaps TRBD1 as D (5 bases). This CDR3 contains 16 residues. V lost 1 base and J lost 6, with 18 bases in between. Germline CDR1 reads LGHDT; CDR2 reads YNNKEL (reference sequence). DNA of the CDR3: TGTGCCAGCAGCCAAGTTCGGCAGGGCTTGCCTCCTGAAGCTTTCTTT. Translating it yields CASSQVRQGLPPEAFF.

V is TRBV6-5 and J is TRBJ2-4; 9 bases are shared with TRBD2. The CDR3 is made up of 15 amino acids. The V segment lost 6 bases and the J segment 5 bases; nucleotides outside the gene matches: 8. Per the germline V gene, CDR1 is MNHEY and CDR2 is SVGAGI. CDR3 coding DNA: TGTGCCAGCAGATACCGCGGGGGGGACCAAAACATTCAGTACTTC. It yields the protein CASRYRGGDQNIQYF.

There are many counts of this clonotype. The rearrangement links TRBV7-2 to TRBJ2-7; TRBD1 might be the D (6 bases). CDR1 and CDR2 (germline): SGHTA, FQGNSA. CDR3 length equals 12 residues. V lost 5 bases to trimming and J lost 7 bases, with 12 bases between them. This CDR3 is CASSENRGEQYF. The CDR3 coding sequence is TGTGCCAGCAGCGAAAATAGGGGGGAGCAGTACTTC.

This clonotype has a count of ten or more. V gene TRBV20-1 combines with J gene TRBJ2-3; 13 bases align to TRBD2. Trimming at V came to 4 bases and at J to 6 bases, leaving 7 bases not matched to a gene. This CDR3 region has 15 residues. Germline V gene data show CDR1 as DFQATT and CDR2 as SNEGSKA (reference sequence). This chain's CDR3 is CSATRTSGSSDTQYF. CDR3 nucleotide sequence: TGCAGTGCTACCAGGACTAGCGGGAGTTCCGATACGCAGTATTTT.

The J gene is TRBJ2-3, the V gene TRBV28; 11 nucleotides agree with TRBD1. CDR1 MDHEN and CDR2 SYDVKM come from the germline V gene. The CDR3 totals 14 residues. V shed 2 bases and J 9 bases; nucleotides not matched to a gene: 4. The CDR3 loop is CASSLGGTGGTQYF. DNA for the CDR3: TGTGCCAGCAGTTTAGGGGGGACAGGGGGGACGCAGTATTTT.

The sample holds many counts of this clonotype. V and J are TRBV12-3 or TRBV12-4 and TRBJ2-4; a weak D match, TRBD2 (7 bases). The CDR3 is made up of 19 amino acids. The V and J ends lost 5 bases and 0 bases respectively, with 23 bases between them. The CDR3 coding sequence is TGTGCCAGCAGTCTCCCGGCTTGGAGGGGGGGCATAGCCAAAAACATTCAGTACTTC. It yields the protein CASSLPAWRGGIAKNIQYF.

A few counts support this clonotype. The chain is built from TRBV4-2 and TRBJ2-1; perhaps TRBD1 as D (6 bases). Germline V lookup: CDR1 LGHNA, CDR2 YNFKEQ. CDR3 length: 17 residues. V gave up 0 bases and J gave up 4 bases, with 16 bases separating them. Written as DNA, the CDR3 is TGTGCCAGCAGCCAAGATGGGGCAGTTAGGGGGTACAATGAGCAGTTCTTC. Translating gives CASSQDGAVRGYNEQFF.

This clonotype has at least ten counts. The CDR3 region has the DNA TGCAGTGCTGGGCGGGACTTTAATTCACCCCTCCACTTT. Residues: CSAGRDFNSPLHF. This sequence joins TRBV20-1 and TRBJ1-6, with D tentatively TRBD1 (5 bases). The CDR3 covers 13 residues. Trimming cost V 5 bases and J 6 bases, with 11 bases left between them. The V gene's germline CDR1 is DFQATT and CDR2 SNEGSKA (reference sequence).

The rearrangement uses TRBV5-1 and TRBJ2-1, with unresolved D. This CDR3 comprises 15 residues. Trimming cost V 0 bases and J 0 bases, with 7 bases left between them. Germline values: CDR1 SGHRS, CDR2 YFSETQ. DNA of the CDR3: TGCGCCAGCAGCTTGGCTCCGGCCTCCTACAATGAGCAGTTCTTC. Its translation: CASSLAPASYNEQFF. Drawing the rest from reference TRBV5-1 and TRBJ2-1, the complete variable domain is KAGVTQTPRYLIKTRGQQVTLSCSPISGHRSVSWYQQTPGQGLQFLFEYFSETQRNKGNFPGRFSGRQFSNSRSEMNVSTLELGDSALYLCASSLAPASYNEQFFGPGTRLTVL.

This clonotype occurred many times. The chain employs TRBV19 and TRBJ2-1, with D possibly matching TRBD2 (7 bases). There are 15 residues in the CDR3. Between the trimmed V and J ends, which lost 7 bases and 1 base, there was a span of 14 bases. CDR1 and CDR2 (germline): LNHDA, SQIVND (reference sequence). CDR3 loop: CASNRGASSYNEQFF. The CDR3 region has the DNA TGTGCCAGTAATCGGGGGGCTAGTTCCTACAATGAGCAGTTCTTC.

This chain uses TRBV6-2 or TRBV6-3 with TRBJ2-1; TRBD2 is a possible D gene (7 bases). The CDR3 loop spans 19 amino acids. Germline CDR1 and CDR2: MNHEY and SVGEGT. Trimming pared 4 bases from V and 6 bases from J, leaving 28 bases between. The CDR3 here is CASSSPTPSVWRGPNEQFF. The CDR3 DNA reads as TGTGCCAGCAGTTCTCCCACCCCTTCTGTGTGGCGGGGGCCCAATGAGCAGTTCTTC.

This clonotype was detected only a few times. The CDR3 DNA sequence: TGTGCCAGCAGTGGTACAGAGGTTAATCAGCCCCAGCATTTT. It is translated as CASSGTEVNQPQHF. The V call is TRBV25-1, the J call TRBJ1-5; D gene unclear. Germline CDR1 is MGHDK and CDR2 is SYGVNS. The CDR3 runs to 14 residues. V was shortened by 4 bases and J by 4 bases, with 11 bases between the two germline ends.

On this clonotype itself: With a much larger clone just one base away, this may be a read error. The CDR3 is CASSPALSGTGTRGNQPQHF. CDR3 DNA sequence: TGTGCCAGCTCACCCGCACTATCGGGTACAGGGACGAGGGGCAATCAGCCCCAGCATTTT. This sequence joins TRBV18 and TRBJ1-5; TRBD1 might be the D (6 bases). The V and J ends lost 3 bases and 2 bases respectively, with 26 bases between them. Per germline, CDR1 KGHSH and CDR2 LQKENI. CDR3 length equals 20 residues. The entire variable domain, with the rest obtained from reference TRBV18 and TRBJ1-5, is as follows: NAGVMQNPRHLVRRRGQEARLRCSPMKGHSHVYWYRQLPEEGLKFMVYLQKENIIDESGMPKERFSAEFPKEGPSILRIQQVVRGDSAAYFCASSPALSGTGTRGNQPQHFGDGTRLSIL.

Only a few counts were recorded for this clonotype. The rearrangement uses TRBV6-2 or TRBV6-3 and TRBJ2-7; D is undetermined. The germline V gene encodes CDR1 MNHEY and CDR2 SVGEGT. CDR3 size: 12 residues. The V end lost 3 bases, the J end lost 6 bases, and 9 bases lay between the germline ends. This CDR3 is CASSYHPTEQYF. DNA for the CDR3: TGTGCCAGCAGTTATCACCCTACCGAGCAGTACTTC.

This clonotype appeared a few times. The gene calls are TRBV5-6 and TRBJ2-7; 7 bases align to TRBD1. CDR3 length: 15 amino acids. Germline V lookup: CDR1 SGHDT, CDR2 YYEEEE. V dropped 4 bases and J dropped 3; count of bases not matched to a gene: 10. CDR3 nucleotide sequence: TGTGCCAGCAGCAGCGGACAGGTGCCAATCTACGAGCAGTACTTC. Translation: CASSSGQVPIYEQYF.

This clonotype was recorded many times. The genes are TRBV20-1 and TRBJ2-7; the D is unclear. The V end was cut by 3 bases, the J end by 2 bases, with 8 bases between. The CDR3 contains 12 residues. CDR1 and CDR2 from the germline V gene are DFQATT and SNEGSKA (reference sequence). CDR3 region: CSASSGTYEQYF. CDR3 nucleotides: TGCAGTGCTAGCTCAGGAACCTACGAGCAGTACTTC.

This chain uses TRBV18 with TRBJ2-4, with 7 positions matching TRBD2. With 4 bases clipped from V and 5 bases from J, the junction kept 5 bases outside the gene matches. This CDR3 is built from 14 residues. Germline assignment: CDR1 KGHSH and CDR2 LQKENI. The CDR3 reads CASSLQGGENIQYF. The CDR3 DNA sequence: TGTGCCAGCTCACTCCAGGGAGGGGAAAACATTCAGTACTTC.

This clonotype occurred a few times. The chain has TRBV5-1 and TRBJ2-5, with TRBD2 matching over 11 bases. CDR1 and CDR2 from the germline V gene are SGHRS and YFSETQ. Trimming cost V 2 bases and J 4 bases; bases outside gene matches: 4. The CDR3 is 15 amino acids. CDR3 protein: CASSLLAGVGETQYF. The CDR3 DNA follows: TGCGCCAGCAGCTTACTAGCGGGAGTGGGAGAGACCCAGTACTTC.

This chain uses TRBV12-3 or TRBV12-4 with TRBJ1-2; the match to TRBD1 covers 12 bases. The CDR3 loop spans 14 amino acids. The trim removed 6 bases at V and 8 bases at J, leaving 7 bases unmatched. The CDR3 nucleotides are TGTGCCAGCAGGCTGGGACAGGGGGCAAAGGGCTACACCTTC. Translating gives CASRLGQGAKGYTF.

This clonotype was counted only a few times. This chain uses TRBV6-5 with TRBJ2-3; 8 positions match TRBD1. Trimming removed 6 bases from V and 4 bases from J; junction bases left unmatched: 6. The germline V gene encodes CDR1 MNHEY and CDR2 SVGAGI. The CDR3 extends over 14 amino acids. CDR3 loop: CASSQGQASDTQYF. Written as DNA, the CDR3 is TGTGCCAGCAGCCAGGGACAGGCCTCAGATACGCAGTATTTT.

The rearrangement uses TRBV12-3 or TRBV12-4 and TRBJ1-1; TRBD1 matches 7 bases. The CDR3 has 14 amino acids. V shed 5 bases, J shed 5 bases, and the junction held 8 bases outside the gene matches. DNA for the CDR3: TGTGCCAGCAGTCTCAGGGGGGGGAAAACTGAAGCTTTCTTT. It encodes CASSLRGGKTEAFF.

This clonotype was counted many times. The chain joins TRBV28 to TRBJ2-7, with D perhaps matching TRBD2 (5 bases). The CDR3 length is 17 residues. Trimming removed 0 bases from V and 0 bases from J, with 15 bases in between. Germline V gene sequence: CDR1 MDHEN, CDR2 SYDVKM. CDR3 region: CASSLWAGEATSYEQYF. CDR3 coding DNA: TGTGCCAGCAGTTTATGGGCCGGGGAAGCCACCTCCTACGAGCAGTACTTC.

This clonotype came up many times. CDR3 nucleotide sequence: TGTGCCAGCAGTCAGACAGGGGAAGAGACCCAGTACTTC. It encodes CASSQTGEETQYF. This chain joins TRBV5-6 and TRBJ2-5; TRBD1 aligns across 8 bases. Germline loops: CDR1 SGHDT, CDR2 YYEEEE. V lost 5 bases to trimming and J lost 3 bases; unmatched junction nucleotides: 3. The CDR3 is 13 amino acids.